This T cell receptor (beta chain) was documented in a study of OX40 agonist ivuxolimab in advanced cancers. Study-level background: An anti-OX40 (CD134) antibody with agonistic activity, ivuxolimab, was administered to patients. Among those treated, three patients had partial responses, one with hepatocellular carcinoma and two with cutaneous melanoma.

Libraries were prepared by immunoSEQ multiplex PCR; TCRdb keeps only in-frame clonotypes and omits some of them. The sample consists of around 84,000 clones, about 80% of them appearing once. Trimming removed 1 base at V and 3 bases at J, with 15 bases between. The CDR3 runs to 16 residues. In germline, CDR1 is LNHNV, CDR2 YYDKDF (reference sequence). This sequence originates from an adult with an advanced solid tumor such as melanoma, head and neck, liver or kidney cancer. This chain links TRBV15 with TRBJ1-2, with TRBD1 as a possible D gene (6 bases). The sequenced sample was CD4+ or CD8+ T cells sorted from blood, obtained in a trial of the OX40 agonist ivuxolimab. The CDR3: CATSRGLGGADYGYTF. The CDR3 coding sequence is TGTGCCACCAGCAGAGGCCTCGGGGGCGCGGACTATGGCTACACCTTC. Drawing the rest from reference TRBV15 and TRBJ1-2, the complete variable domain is DAMVIQNPRYQVTQFGKPVTLSCSQTLNHNVMYWYQQKSSQAPKLLFHYYDKDFNNEADTPDNFQSRRPNTSFCFLDIRSPGLGDTAMYLCATSRGLGGADYGYTFGSGTRLTVV.